This T cell receptor (beta chain) comes out of a study of OX40 agonist ivuxolimab in advanced cancers. The assay was immunoSEQ multiplex PCR, and TCRdb's table has in-frame clones only and misses some. The repertoire consists of about 70,000 clones, with about 94% occurring once and the leading ten covering around 8%. This clone was seen once. Germline CDR1 SGHDT, CDR2 YYEEEE. The CDR3 runs to 14 residues. The V end lost 0 bases, the J end lost 4 bases, and 8 bases lay between the germline ends. The chain recombines TRBV5-6 with TRBJ1-5; D not certain. The material was CD4+ or CD8+ T cells sorted from blood, obtained in a trial of the OX40 agonist ivuxolimab. The clonotype was recovered from an adult with an advanced solid tumor such as melanoma, head and neck, liver or kidney cancer. The DNA of the CDR3 is TGTGCCAGCAGCTTGGCCAGCGGAAATCAGCCCCAGCATTTT. Its protein is CASSLASGNQPQHF.